This T cell receptor (beta chain) came from a study of T-cell reconstitution after alpha-beta-depleted transplantation in children. Study-wide results and caveats: Some patients' high day-60 TCRbeta diversity was traced to surviving recipient T cells and thymic progenitors. About two months after transplant, alpha-beta T cells reportedly came from several hundred expanded graft clones. Fresh T-cell production supplied most of the T-cell counts and diversity seen one year after transplant.

For TCRbeta, the library was prepared with unique molecular identifiers. TCRdb passed the PCR reads through MiXCR, listing each CDR3 protein once. The table records roughly 570,000 distinct CDR3 sequences, 20% to 30% of them present only once. Germline CDR1 MGHDK, CDR2 SYGVNS. The CDR3 runs 13 residues. On this clonotype itself: Its antigen is not known. One junction end does not reproduce the germline sequence, and a read error may be involved.

The rearrangement uses TRBV25-1 and TRBJ2-7; D call uncertain. This specimen was PBMCs, taken before TCRalphabeta/CD19-depleted stem cell transplant. The sequence came from a boy under three years old with Wiskott-Aldrich syndrome, due to receive a stem cell transplant. CDR3 sequence (DNA): TGTGCCAGCAGTGGGTTCACCGGCTACGAGGAGTACTTC. It codes for CASSGFTGYEEYF.